This is a list of T cell receptor beta chains from one sample in a study of T cells after posttransplantation cyclophosphamide. The table came from immunoSEQ multiplex PCR; TCRdb's copy has only in-frame clones and leaves some out. The sample comprises about 52,000 clones, around 84% of which are singletons, and around 2.8% rests with the top ten. Sequencing input: PBMCs. The receptors stem from a man aged 25 to 45 with a blood cancer, CMV-positive, and with a related stem cell donor. The CDR3 runs from the conserved cysteine through the conserved F or W. D genes are given only for firm matches. A clone size is listed for some rows: how often the clone was seen (once, few, many), or a class if it is expanded.

abundance: once
j_gene: TRBJ2-7
d_gene: TRBD1
v_gene: TRBV5-1
CDR3nt: TGCGCCAGCAGCCCCGGGACAGGGGGCCGAAGCGGTTACGAGCAGTACTTC
CDR3aa: CASSPGTGGRSGYEQYF

abundance: .
j_gene: TRBJ2-7
d_gene: .
v_gene: TRBV7-2
CDR3nt: TGTGCCAGCAGCCCTCCGACAGATCCCTACGAGCAGTACTTC
CDR3aa: CASSPPTDPYEQYF

abundance: .
j_gene: TRBJ2-7
d_gene: TRBD2
v_gene: TRBV27
CDR3nt: TGTGCCAGCAGACCAAGCGGGAGGGCCGACGAGCAGTACTTC
CDR3aa: CASRPSGRADEQYF

abundance: .
j_gene: TRBJ2-7
d_gene: TRBD2
v_gene: TRBV7-9
CDR3nt: TGTGCCAGCAGCTTAGAGAGACTAGCGGGAGTCTACGAGCAGTACTTC
CDR3aa: CASSLERLAGVYEQYF

abundance: once
j_gene: TRBJ1-5
d_gene: TRBD1
v_gene: TRBV19
CDR3nt: TGTGCCAGTAGTACCGGGACAGGGGTAGGGCAGCCCCAGCATTTT
CDR3aa: CASSTGTGVGQPQHF

abundance: few
j_gene: TRBJ1-1
d_gene: .
v_gene: TRBV6-1
CDR3nt: TGTGCCAGCAGTGAAGTCGGGAACAGGGTTTGGGACACTGAAGCTTTCTTT
CDR3aa: CASSEVGNRVWDTEAFF

abundance: few
j_gene: TRBJ1-1
d_gene: .
v_gene: TRBV10-1
CDR3nt: TGCGCCAACCCCCAGAACGATGAAGCTTTCTTT
CDR3aa: CANPQNDEAFF

abundance: .
j_gene: TRBJ2-1
d_gene: .
v_gene: TRBV13
CDR3nt: TGTGCCAGCAGCTTACGGGAAACGGCTTACAATGAGCAGTTCTTC
CDR3aa: CASSLRETAYNEQFF

abundance: .
j_gene: TRBJ1-5
d_gene: .
v_gene: TRBV13
CDR3nt: TGTGCCAGCAGCTTAGGCCCACAGGGTGGGGGCAATCAGCCCCAGCATTTT
CDR3aa: CASSLGPQGGGNQPQHF

abundance: .
j_gene: TRBJ1-5
d_gene: .
v_gene: TRBV5-5
CDR3nt: TGTGCCAGCAGCTTGGCAAATAGCAATCAGCCCCAGCATTTT
CDR3aa: CASSLANSNQPQHF

abundance: .
j_gene: TRBJ2-5
d_gene: .
v_gene: TRBV30
CDR3nt: TGTGCCTGGAGTCCTTACGGGTTAGAGACCCAGTACTTC
CDR3aa: CAWSPYGLETQYF

abundance: .
j_gene: TRBJ1-1
d_gene: TRBD1
v_gene: TRBV6-5
CDR3nt: TGTGCCAGCAGTGAACCGACAGGGTCAGCTGAAGCTTTCTTT
CDR3aa: CASSEPTGSAEAFF

abundance: .
j_gene: TRBJ2-5
d_gene: .
v_gene: TRBV7-6
CDR3nt: TGTGCCAGCAGCTTAGTCGGGTCCGTGGCCCAGTACTTC
CDR3aa: CASSLVGSVAQYF

abundance: once
j_gene: TRBJ1-1
d_gene: TRBD1
v_gene: TRBV5-6
CDR3nt: TGTGCCAGCAGCTTGAGGGGGCCTCGCACTGAAGCTTTCTTT
CDR3aa: CASSLRGPRTEAFF

abundance: .
j_gene: TRBJ2-5
d_gene: TRBD2
v_gene: TRBV5-1
CDR3nt: TGCGCCAGCAGCTTACTAGCGGGAGGCAGGGAGACCCAGTACTTC
CDR3aa: CASSLLAGGRETQYF

abundance: .
j_gene: TRBJ2-7
d_gene: .
v_gene: TRBV19
CDR3nt: TGTGCCAGTAGTATAGCTGCAGGGGACCACGAGCAGTACTTC
CDR3aa: CASSIAAGDHEQYF

abundance: .
j_gene: TRBJ2-7
d_gene: TRBD1
v_gene: TRBV5-1
CDR3nt: TGCGCCAGCAGCTTTCTAACAGGGGGCCCTTACGAGCAGTACTTC
CDR3aa: CASSFLTGGPYEQYF

abundance: few
j_gene: TRBJ2-1
d_gene: TRBD2
v_gene: TRBV7-9
CDR3nt: TGTGCCGGCCTAGCGGGAGGTCACAATGAGCAGTTCTTC
CDR3aa: CAGLAGGHNEQFF

abundance: .
j_gene: TRBJ2-7
d_gene: TRBD1
v_gene: TRBV11-2
CDR3nt: TGTGCCAGCAGCCGGCCCGGGACAGCGTTCTACGAGCAGTACTTC
CDR3aa: CASSRPGTAFYEQYF

abundance: few
j_gene: TRBJ2-1
d_gene: .
v_gene: TRBV27
CDR3nt: TGTGCCAGCAGTTACATGGCCCAGGCCCCCAACAATGAGCAGTTCTTC
CDR3aa: CASSYMAQAPNNEQFF

abundance: .
j_gene: TRBJ2-6
d_gene: .
v_gene: TRBV5-4
CDR3nt: TGTGCCAGCAGCTTGAGAGCCGGGGCCAACGTCCTGACTTTC
CDR3aa: CASSLRAGANVLTF

abundance: .
j_gene: TRBJ2-7
d_gene: TRBD2
v_gene: TRBV7-9
CDR3nt: TGTGCCAGCAGCTTAACTAGCGGGAGGGCCGGGGGCTACGAGCAGTACTTC
CDR3aa: CASSLTSGRAGGYEQYF

abundance: .
j_gene: TRBJ1-5
d_gene: .
v_gene: TRBV6-1
CDR3nt: TGTGCCAGCAGTGCGCCCGGAGGGTATAGCAATCAGCCCCAGCATTTT
CDR3aa: CASSAPGGYSNQPQHF

abundance: once
j_gene: TRBJ2-1
d_gene: .
v_gene: TRBV1
CDR3nt: TGCACCAGCAGCCAAGATATGCAGCGGTTAAATTTATACAATGAGCAGTTCTTC
CDR3aa: CTSSQDMQRLNLYNEQFF

abundance: few
j_gene: TRBJ2-3
d_gene: .
v_gene: TRBV28
CDR3nt: TGTGCCAGCAGTTTGCCGACACAGAACCCCACAGATACGCAGTATTTT
CDR3aa: CASSLPTQNPTDTQYF

abundance: .
j_gene: TRBJ2-7
d_gene: TRBD1
v_gene: TRBV4-3
CDR3nt: TGCGCCAGCAGACCGGGACAGGGGGCCTACGAGCAGTACTTC
CDR3aa: CASRPGQGAYEQYF

abundance: .
j_gene: TRBJ2-7
d_gene: .
v_gene: TRBV6-9
CDR3nt: TGTGCCAGCATATCGGGGAGATACTACGAGCAGTACTTC
CDR3aa: CASISGRYYEQYF